The present entry profiles one TCR beta chain with its context. Its antigen remains unidentified. The sample belongs to a study of OX40 agonist ivuxolimab in advanced cancers. Study overall: Dose-escalation patients suffered from hepatocellular carcinoma, melanoma, renal cell or head and neck cancer. Broader study findings: Average numbers of expanded clones were greater in CD8+ T cells than in CD4+. Researchers did not establish what antigens the expanded peripheral T cells target.

Sequencing was performed with immunoSEQ multiplex PCR; in TCRdb, only in-frame clones are kept and a portion is missing. The sample shows 30,000 or so clones, roughly 85% of them seen only once. Sequenced here: CD4+ or CD8+ T cells sorted from blood, sampled in a trial of the OX40 agonist ivuxolimab. This sequence was found in an adult with an advanced solid tumor such as melanoma, head and neck, liver or kidney cancer.

The CDR3 DNA reads as TGCGCCAGCAGCCCCGGACAGGGGGCCTACGAGCAGTACTTC. Its translation is CASSPGQGAYEQYF. The gene calls are TRBV4-1 and TRBJ2-7; 10 nucleotides line up with TRBD1. This CDR3 has 14 amino acids. Unmatched junction bases numbered 2, after V lost 4 bases and J lost 2 bases. The germline gives CDR1 MGHRA, CDR2 YSYEKL.